These 24 T cell receptor beta chains share one sample of origin, sequenced in a study of blood T cell repertoires in COVID-19. Method: immunoSEQ multiplex PCR; TCRdb's copy keeps in-frame clones and lacks some. Here the sample spans about 210,000 clones, 84% being singletons. Specimen: peripheral blood. The receptor set was obtained from a woman older than 75 with COVID-19, enrolled during active disease.

The chain recombines TRBV28 with TRBJ1-1; D may be TRBD1 (5 bases). The V gene lost 5 bases and the J gene lost 0 bases, with 19 bases spanning the gap. The CDR3 has 17 amino acids. From germline, CDR1 is MDHEN and CDR2 SYDVKM. The CDR3 nucleotides are TGTGCCAGCAGTCTACTCAGAAAGACAGCCATGAACACTGAAGCTTTCTTT. It yields the protein CASSLLRKTAMNTEAFF.

The chain carries TRBV18 and TRBJ1-4; D remains ambiguous. The CDR3 sequence is 14 residues long. V gave up 6 bases and J gave up 4 bases, with 12 bases separating them. Germline-derived CDR1 and CDR2 are KGHSH and LQKENI. CDR3 DNA sequence: TGTGCCAGCTCCCCCGAGTACGTTAATGAAAAACTGTTTTTT. Residues: CASSPEYVNEKLFF.

The chain links TRBV11-1 to TRBJ1-1; D unresolved. Between the trimmed V and J ends, which lost 1 base and 5 bases, there was a span of 5 bases. CDR1 SGHAT and CDR2 FQDESV come from the germline V gene (reference sequence). This CDR3 has 12 amino acids. CDR3 nucleotides: TGTGCCAGCAGCTTAGGGAGGACTGAAGCTTTCTTT. It is translated as CASSLGRTEAFF.

The chain is built from TRBV6-1 and TRBJ2-5, with D tentatively TRBD1 (6 bases). CDR1 is MNHNS, CDR2 SASEGT, per germline. This CDR3 has 17 residues. V shed 2 bases and J shed 4 bases, with 20 bases lying between them. The chain's CDR3 is CASSEWGSARGGETQYF. DNA for the CDR3: TGTGCCAGCAGTGAATGGGGTAGCGCCCGAGGGGGAGAGACCCAGTACTTC.

The gene calls are TRBV29-1 and TRBJ1-2, with D uncertain. Germline CDR1 and CDR2: SQVTM and ANQGSEA. The CDR3 consists of 13 residues. Trimming stripped 0 bases from V and 7 bases from J, with 12 bases between. In DNA, the CDR3 is TGCAGCGTTGAAGAATTAAACAGCCGTGGCTACACCTTC. Protein sequence: CSVEELNSRGYTF.

The gene calls are TRBV24-1 and TRBJ1-2, with 7 bases matching TRBD1. The germline gives CDR1 KGHDR, CDR2 SFDVKD. This CDR3 region has 13 residues. The trim removed 5 bases at V and 4 bases at J, leaving 3 bases unmatched. This CDR3 is CATSARDSYGYTF. The CDR3 nucleotides read TGTGCCACCAGTGCCCGGGACAGCTATGGCTACACCTTC.

This clone appeared a single time. CDR3 DNA sequence: TGTGCCAGCAGGGGACAGGGGTATGGCTACACCTTC. Its translation is CASRGQGYGYTF. The chain links TRBV2 to TRBJ1-2, with 10 bases aligning to TRBD1. CDR3 length: 12 residues. V lost 6 bases, J lost 5 bases, and 0 bases stayed unmatched. CDR1 and CDR2 (germline): SNHLY, FYNNEI.

The chain employs TRBV6-5 and TRBJ1-1, with 7 bases fitting TRBD1. V lost 5 bases and J lost 1; bases outside the gene matches: 1. The V gene's germline CDR1 is MNHEY and CDR2 SVGAGI. The CDR3 loop spans 13 amino acids. The CDR3 reads CASSQGGNTEAFF. The CDR3 nucleotides read TGTGCCAGCAGTCAGGGGGGGAACACTGAAGCTTTCTTT.

The V and J genes are TRBV7-9 and TRBJ2-5, with 8 positions matching TRBD1. The germline CDR1 and CDR2 sequences are SEHNR and FQNEAQ (reference sequence). J was trimmed by 4 bases and V by 2 bases; bases with no gene match: 15. CDR3 length: 18 amino acids. The CDR3 DNA is TGTGCCAGCAGCTTAAGAACAGGGGGAAGTGGTAGGGGAGAGACCCAGTACTTC. This sequence encodes CASSLRTGGSGRGETQYF.

This chain joins TRBV19 and TRBJ1-1; D gene unclear. This CDR3 has 11 amino acids. Germline assignment: CDR1 LNHDA and CDR2 SQIVND (reference sequence). V was clipped by 8 bases and J by 7 bases, with 11 bases between them. CDR3 in amino acids: CASGSAGEAFF. CDR3 bases: TGTGCCAGTGGATCCGCGGGTGAAGCTTTCTTT.

This chain links TRBV24-1 with TRBJ1-2; a possible D gene is TRBD1 (5 bases). This CDR3 is 17 amino acids long. Germline CDR1 is KGHDR and CDR2 is SFDVKD. V lost 2 bases and J lost 4, with 19 bases in between. The CDR3 loop is CATSDSWGTPEAYGYTF. Written as DNA, the CDR3 is TGTGCCACCAGTGATTCCTGGGGGACTCCTGAAGCCTATGGCTACACCTTC.

The J gene is TRBJ1-4, the V gene TRBV19, with D tentatively TRBD1 (5 bases). The CDR3 consists of 14 residues. CDR1 is LNHDA and CDR2 is SQIVND in the germline V gene (reference sequence). Trimming stripped 6 bases from V and 5 bases from J, with 13 bases between. The CDR3 DNA reads TGTGCCAGTAGGGGGGAGGGTAAAAATGAAAAACTGTTTTTT. It encodes CASRGEGKNEKLFF.

The chain joins TRBV28 to TRBJ2-3, with 8 bases fitting TRBD1. The CDR3 consists of 14 residues. Germline values: CDR1 MDHEN, CDR2 SYDVKM. The trim removed 6 bases at V and 3 bases at J, leaving 5 bases unmatched. In DNA, the CDR3 is TGTGCCAGCAGCCGGACAGGGACAACAGATACGCAGTATTTT. Translated: CASSRTGTTDTQYF.

The genes are TRBV10-3 and TRBJ2-1; 10 nucleotides match TRBD2. The CDR3 totals 14 residues. V shed 10 bases and J 3 bases; nucleotides not matched to a gene: 6. Germline CDR1 is ENHRY and CDR2 is SYGVKD. CDR3 in amino acids: CATLLAGNYNEQFF. The CDR3 DNA follows: TGTGCCACCCTACTAGCGGGGAACTACAATGAGCAGTTCTTC.

The gene calls are TRBV11-2 and TRBJ2-3; no firm D call. This CDR3 contains 16 residues. V lost 5 bases and J 1 base, leaving 16 bases between the germline ends. CDR1 is SGHAT, CDR2 FQNNGV, per germline. The CDR3 is CASSRFPGSGTDTQYF. Written as DNA, the CDR3 is TGTGCCAGCAGCCGATTCCCTGGCAGTGGCACAGATACGCAGTATTTT. The whole variable domain, remainder taken from reference TRBV11-2 and TRBJ2-3, is EAGVAQSPRYKIIEKRQSVAFWCNPISGHATLYWYQQILGQGPKLLIQFQNNGVVDDSQLPKDRFSAERLKGVDSTLKIQPAKLEDSAVYLCASSRFPGSGTDTQYFGPGTRLTVL.

This clone has a handful of counts. The chain carries TRBV10-2 and TRBJ2-2; D may be TRBD2 (6 bases). The germline gives CDR1 WSHSY, CDR2 SAAADI. The V end was cut by 8 bases, the J end by 2 bases, with 12 bases between. This CDR3 spans 14 amino acids. CDR3 sequence (DNA): TGCGCCAGCGGCCTGCGGGGAAACACCGGGGAGCTGTTTTTT. Amino acids: CASGLRGNTGELFF.

J is TRBJ1-2 and V is TRBV12-3 or TRBV12-4, with D possibly being TRBD1 (6 bases). The CDR3 runs to 13 residues. V was trimmed by 7 bases and J by 5 bases, leaving 14 bases between them. This CDR3 reads CASTLDSLYGYTF. The CDR3 bases are TGTGCCAGCACGCTGGACAGCCTTTATGGCTACACCTTC.

This chain uses TRBV5-1 with TRBJ2-3; D might be TRBD1 (5 bases). Germline loops: CDR1 SGHRS, CDR2 YFSETQ. The CDR3 is 14 residues long. Trimming pared 0 bases from V and 8 bases from J, leaving 13 bases between. CDR3 in DNA: TGCGCCAGCAGCTTGGATTCTAGGGGTGGTACGCAGTATTTT. It specifies CASSLDSRGGTQYF.

The J gene is TRBJ2-3, the V gene TRBV5-1; possible D gene TRBD1, 6 bases. V dropped 7 bases and J dropped 6 bases, with 18 bases sitting between them. The CDR3 is made up of 14 amino acids. Per the germline V gene, CDR1 is SGHRS and CDR2 is YFSETQ. CDR3 sequence reads: CASGPGQPRDTQYF. The CDR3 nucleotides are TGCGCCAGCGGCCCCGGACAGCCTAGGGATACGCAGTATTTT.

This clone appeared a few times. The rearrangement uses TRBV20-1 and TRBJ2-7; TRBD1 matches at 10 bases. Germline V gene lookup returns CDR1 DFQATT and CDR2 SNEGSKA (reference sequence). The trim removed 6 bases at V and 7 bases at J, leaving 9 bases unmatched. CDR3 length: 13 residues. CDR3 in amino acids: CSASGTGAQEQYF. The CDR3 nucleotides are TGCAGTGCCAGTGGGACAGGGGCGCAAGAGCAGTACTTC.

This sequence joins TRBV5-1 and TRBJ1-1; TRBD1 is a possible D gene (6 bases). In germline, CDR1 is SGHRS, CDR2 YFSETQ. V dropped 4 bases and J dropped 1 base, with 14 bases sitting between them. The CDR3 runs 15 residues. The chain's CDR3 is CASSVQGGRNTEAFF. The CDR3 nucleotides are TGCGCCAGCAGCGTACAGGGAGGGAGGAACACTGAAGCTTTCTTT.

This rearrangement joins TRBV30 to TRBJ1-5, with a possible D match to TRBD1 (6 bases). Looked up from germline, CDR1 is GTSNPN and CDR2 is SVGIG (reference sequence). CDR3 size: 15 residues. With 2 bases removed from V and 3 bases from J, the gap between germline ends came to 14 bases. The CDR3 loop is CAWSLAGAFNQPQHF. CDR3 sequence (DNA): TGTGCCTGGAGTCTCGCAGGGGCTTTCAATCAGCCCCAGCATTTT.

This sequence joins TRBV5-1 and TRBJ1-5; no firm D call. The length of the CDR3 is 13 residues. Trimming pared 7 bases from V and 0 bases from J, leaving 8 bases between. Germline V CDR1 and CDR2: SGHRS, YFSETQ. CDR3 loop: CASGIDSNQPQHF. CDR3 bases: TGCGCCAGCGGTATAGATAGCAATCAGCCCCAGCATTTT. Filled out from reference TRBV5-1 and TRBJ1-5, the complete variable domain reads KAGVTQTPRYLIKTRGQQVTLSCSPISGHRSVSWYQQTPGQGLQFLFEYFSETQRNKGNFPGRFSGRQFSNSRSEMNVSTLELGDSALYLCASGIDSNQPQHFGDGTRLSIL.

The V gene is TRBV7-3, the J gene TRBJ2-1; TRBD1 agrees at 9 bases. V dropped 5 bases and J dropped 10; count of bases not matched to a gene: 9. This CDR3 is 14 amino acids long. Germline V lookup: CDR1 SGHTA, CDR2 FQGTGA. DNA for the CDR3: TGTGCCAGCAGCCAACCGGGACAGGGCAGGGAGCAGTTCTTC. Translating gives CASSQPGQGREQFF. The entire variable domain, with the rest obtained from reference TRBV7-3 and TRBJ2-1, is as follows: GAGVSQTPSNKVTEKGKYVELRCDPISGHTALYWYRQSLGQGPEFLIYFQGTGAADDSGLPNDRFFAVRPEGSVSTLKIQRTERGDSAVYLCASSQPGQGREQFFGPGTRLTVL.